One T cell receptor beta chain is described in this entry. Its antigen remains undetermined. Base qualities are not provided; no much larger clone lies one nucleotide away. Library construction relied on 5' RACE. TCRdb shows the sequencer as Illumina HiSeq 2500. A second roughly 6 to 11 cycle PCR used a sample-barcoded 5' primer and a J-beta primer mix. A unique molecular identifier was introduced onto each TCR beta cDNA molecule by a template-switch 5' adaptor carrying 12 random nucleotides. Each sample yielded at least 3 million CDR3-containing paired-end reads. All of the RNA was converted into first-strand cDNA using the Mint cDNA synthesis kit, with a TRBC-specific oligonucleotide serving as the primer. Following uracil-DNA glycosylase treatment, all cDNA underwent a first 18-cycle PCR with the universal primers M1SS and BC2_uni_R. The authors' pipeline ran thus. Normalization of each sample was performed by random selection of 1 million high-quality reads, each carrying a distinct molecular identifier. Instead of being binned into consensus sequences, reads with shared molecular identifiers were discarded. CDR3 identification, clonotype clustering and error correction used MiTCR with a Q25 quality threshold and the strictest error-elimination algorithm. A nonparametric unseen species model using Euler transformation provided a lower-bound estimate of total TCR beta diversity. Through fastp at Q25 and MiXCR, TCRdb rebuilt clones from the public reads, retaining in-frame beta chains. Records with the same CDR3 protein are collapsed into one entry carrying the most frequent genes and DNA. The authors' filters were not applied to this entry. The sample profile shows about 700,000 distinct CDR3 sequences; about a third of them were found once. Of the sample, 15% falls within the top ten clones.

V is clipped by 6 bases and J by 5 bases, and the sequence between their germline boundaries is 13 bases long. The CDR3 measures 13 amino acids from cysteine to phenylalanine. Here the CDR3 DNA is all that survives: 39 bases in frame from base 1. The data are from a study of blood T cells in healthy people across ages (dated by TCRdb to about 2015). About the investigation overall: Template switching captured roughly one uniquely barcoded TCR beta cDNA molecule per two T cells in model experiments. Using deep sequencing normalized with unique cDNA molecular identifiers, the study measured how TCR beta repertoire diversity changes with age. Donors were grouped into four age groups: young (average roughly 16 years), middle-aged (39), aged (around 62) and long-lived (82). Donors of different ages were randomly distributed across sequencing lanes to avoid experimental bias. The study analyzed two additional independent replicas of 1 million unique cDNA reads from the same blood draw for two donors, one aged 18 to 30 and one aged 80 or older. Overall study outcomes, separate from this receptor: Observed TCR beta diversity per million T cells fell roughly linearly with age, and a significant reduction was already apparent by age roughly 40. Since profiling was done on bulk unsorted PBMCs, naive and antigen-experienced compartments could not be conclusively compared. The long-lived group showed more naive CD4+ T cells, fewer expanded clones and increased TCR diversity than the aged group, suggesting age selection. Donor CMV infection status was unknown, potentially confounding age-related changes in expanded clonotypes. Estimates of total diversity based on one million sequenced T cells were regarded as lower bounds and as underestimates. There was a strong correlation between observed TCR beta diversity and the percentage of naive T cells measured by flow cytometry.

The donors were roughly 39 Caucasian individuals from Russia, aged roughly 6 to 100 years, who were systemically healthy. Around 10 milliliters of peripheral blood were collected from each donor into EDTA-treated Vacutainer tubes. Ficoll-Paque density-gradient centrifugation was used to isolate PBMCs, with at least 6.5 million per sample. Total RNA, at least 5 micrograms per sample, was extracted from PBMCs with Trizol reagent. The percentages of naive CD45RAhigh/CD27high T cells were determined by flow cytometry on a PBMC aliquot from every donor. The sample taken for sequencing was blood. This sequence was found in a woman older than 75 in good health. Donor details come from another sample of the same person, matched by shared clones. The chain joins TRBV12-3 or TRBV12-4 to TRBJ1-1; the D segment could be TRBD1, given 5 matching bases. The DNA sequence reads TGTGCCAGCAGGACTTGGGGGGGTACTGAAGCTTTCTTT. It codes for CASRTWGGTEAFF.